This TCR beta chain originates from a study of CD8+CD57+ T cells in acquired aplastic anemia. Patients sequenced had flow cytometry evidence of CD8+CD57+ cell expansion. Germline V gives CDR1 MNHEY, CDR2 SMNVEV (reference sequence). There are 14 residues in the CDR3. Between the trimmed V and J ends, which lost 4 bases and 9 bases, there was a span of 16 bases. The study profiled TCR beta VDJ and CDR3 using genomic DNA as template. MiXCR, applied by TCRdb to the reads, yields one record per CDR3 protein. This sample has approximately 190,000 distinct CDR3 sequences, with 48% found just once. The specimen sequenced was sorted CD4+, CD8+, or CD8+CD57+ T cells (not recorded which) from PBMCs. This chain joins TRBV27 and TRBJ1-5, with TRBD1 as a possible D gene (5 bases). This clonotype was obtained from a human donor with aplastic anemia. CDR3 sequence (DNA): TGTGCCAGCAGTTCCGGGGGACCCCCAGGGCCCCAGCATTTT. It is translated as CASSSGGPPGPQHF.